The 4 T cell receptor beta chains below come from one sample, sequenced in a study of T cells in Graves' hyperthyroidism and ophthalmopathy. Regions amplified from RNA transcripts were the TCR beta CDR3 regions. The HTBI primer set was used in a first-round RT-PCR of the TCR CDR3. TCRdb processed the multiplex PCR reads anew with MiXCR; each CDR3 protein has one entry. The top ten hold over 40% of the sample, which has under 400,000 distinct CDR3 sequences, 20% to 25% seen once. Sequencing was done on a sample of blood. The receptors were sampled from a woman aged 45-65 years with Graves' hyperthyroidism.

This clonotype was seen a few times. This chain links TRBV19 with TRBJ1-5; 9 nucleotides match TRBD1. V lost 7 bases, J lost 2 bases, and 3 bases stayed unmatched. The germline gives CDR1 LNHDA, CDR2 SQIVND (reference sequence). CDR3 length equals 14 residues. CDR3 amino acids: CASNGDRGNQPQHF. The CDR3 DNA reads TGTGCCAGTAATGGGGACAGGGGCAATCAGCCCCAGCATTTT.

This clonotype was seen ten or more times. V gene TRBV28 combines with J gene TRBJ2-7; D perhaps matches TRBD2 (5 bases). The CDR3 is made up of 15 amino acids. The germline gives CDR1 MDHEN, CDR2 SYDVKM. V was clipped by 6 bases and J by 1 base, with 16 bases between them. The CDR3 DNA is TGTGCCAGCAGCCCCGGGAAGCGAGTGTCCTACGAGCAGTACTTC. It yields the protein CASSPGKRVSYEQYF.

This clonotype turned up a few times. V is TRBV28 and J is TRBJ2-7; D possibly uses TRBD1 or TRBD2 (5 bases each). The CDR3 covers 11 residues. The germline gives CDR1 MDHEN, CDR2 SYDVKM. V shed 10 bases and J shed 9 bases, with 16 bases lying between them. Here the CDR3 DNA reads TGTGCCACAAGACCCCTGGGGACGCAGTACTTC. It specifies CATRPLGTQYF.

This clonotype was seen many times. The chain couples TRBV3-1 to TRBJ2-3; 7 positions match TRBD2. Germline lookup yields CDR1 LGHDT and CDR2 YNNKEL (reference sequence). The CDR3 totals 16 residues. Unmatched junction bases numbered 6, after V lost 3 bases and J lost 0 bases. CDR3 residues: CASSQASGFSTDTQYF. The CDR3, as DNA: TGTGCCAGCAGCCAGGCTAGCGGTTTTAGCACAGATACGCAGTATTTT.